This T cell receptor (beta chain) was recovered during a study of T-cell memory formation after mild COVID-19. Study context: There were largely donor-specific TCR clusters.

This clonotype has just a few counts. The antigen remains undetermined. This CDR3 region has 14 residues. Looked up from germline, CDR1 is MNHEY and CDR2 is SVGAGI. V gave up 2 bases and J gave up 6 bases; unmatched junction bases: 4. TCRdb re-analysed the 5' RACE reads in MiXCR, keeping a single row per CDR3 protein. The sample has roughly 110,000 distinct CDR3 sequences, 15% to 20% seen once. General study findings and limits: Proof of SARS-CoV-2 specificity was absent for the second-wave clones that crested on day 37. Clones that shrank (day 15 to 85) were balanced CD4/CD8, whereas later expanders leaned CD4+.

The chain carries TRBV6-5 and TRBJ2-1, with 7 bases that match TRBD2. What was sequenced was PBMCs or a T cell subset sorted from them (not recorded which). This TCR came from an adult woman who had mild COVID-19 (a few samples of this study predate the infection). Cell type and time point are not known. The CDR3 sequence is CASSYVTGGNEQFF. The CDR3 DNA follows: TGTGCCAGCAGTTACGTCACGGGGGGCAATGAGCAGTTCTTC.